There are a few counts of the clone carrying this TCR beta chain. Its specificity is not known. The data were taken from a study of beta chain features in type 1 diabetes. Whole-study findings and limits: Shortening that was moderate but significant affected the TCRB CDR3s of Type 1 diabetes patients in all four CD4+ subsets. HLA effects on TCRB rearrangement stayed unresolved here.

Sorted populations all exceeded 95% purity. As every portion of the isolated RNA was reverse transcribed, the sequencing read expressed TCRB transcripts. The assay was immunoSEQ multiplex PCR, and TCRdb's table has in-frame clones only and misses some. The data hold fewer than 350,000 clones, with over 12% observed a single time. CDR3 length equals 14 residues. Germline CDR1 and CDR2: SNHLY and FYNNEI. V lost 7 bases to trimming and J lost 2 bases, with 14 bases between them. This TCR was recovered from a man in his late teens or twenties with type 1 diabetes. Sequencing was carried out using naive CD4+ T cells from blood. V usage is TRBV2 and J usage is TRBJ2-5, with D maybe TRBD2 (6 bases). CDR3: CASKGGSRQETQYF. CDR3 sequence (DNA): TGTGCCAGCAAGGGAGGCTCCCGACAAGAGACCCAGTACTTC.